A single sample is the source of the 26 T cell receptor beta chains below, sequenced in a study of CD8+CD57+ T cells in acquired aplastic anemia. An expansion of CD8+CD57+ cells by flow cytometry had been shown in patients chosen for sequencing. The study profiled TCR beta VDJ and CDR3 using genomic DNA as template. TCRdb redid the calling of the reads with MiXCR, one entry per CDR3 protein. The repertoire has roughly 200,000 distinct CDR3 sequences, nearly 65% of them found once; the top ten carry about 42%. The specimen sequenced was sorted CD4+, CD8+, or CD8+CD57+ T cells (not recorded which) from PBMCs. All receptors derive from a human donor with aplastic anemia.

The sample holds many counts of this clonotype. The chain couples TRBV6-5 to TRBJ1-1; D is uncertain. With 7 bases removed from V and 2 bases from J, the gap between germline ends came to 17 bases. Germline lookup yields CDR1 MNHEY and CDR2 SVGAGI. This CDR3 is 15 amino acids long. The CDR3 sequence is CASTHTRRLNTEAFF. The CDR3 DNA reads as TGTGCCAGCACCCACACTCGCCGCCTTAACACTGAAGCTTTCTTT.

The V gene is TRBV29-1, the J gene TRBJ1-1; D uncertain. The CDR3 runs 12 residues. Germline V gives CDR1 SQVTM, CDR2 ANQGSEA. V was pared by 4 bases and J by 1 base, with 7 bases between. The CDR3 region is CSVGTPNTEAFF. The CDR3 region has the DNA TGCAGCGTTGGAACACCGAACACTGAAGCTTTCTTT.

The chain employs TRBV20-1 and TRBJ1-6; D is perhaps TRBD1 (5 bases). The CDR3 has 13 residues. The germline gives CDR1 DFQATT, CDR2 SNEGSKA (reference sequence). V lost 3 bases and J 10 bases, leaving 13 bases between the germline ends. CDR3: CSASTGLGSPLHF. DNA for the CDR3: TGCAGTGCTAGTACGGGACTAGGGTCACCCCTCCACTTT.

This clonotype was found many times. CDR3 protein: CASPLEGYTF. The CDR3 DNA reads as TGTGCCAGCCCCCTTGAGGGCTACACCTTC. V usage is TRBV6-5 and J usage is TRBJ1-2; no clear D. The CDR3 spans 10 residues. Germline assignment: CDR1 MNHEY and CDR2 SVGAGI. V dropped 8 bases and J dropped 8 bases, with 9 bases sitting between them.

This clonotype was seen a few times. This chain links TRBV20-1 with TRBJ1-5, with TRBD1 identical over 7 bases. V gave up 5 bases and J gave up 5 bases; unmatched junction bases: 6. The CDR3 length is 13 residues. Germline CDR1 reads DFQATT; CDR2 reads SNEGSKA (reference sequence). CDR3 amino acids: CSARKGADQPQHF. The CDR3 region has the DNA TGCAGTGCTCGTAAGGGGGCAGATCAGCCCCAGCATTTT.

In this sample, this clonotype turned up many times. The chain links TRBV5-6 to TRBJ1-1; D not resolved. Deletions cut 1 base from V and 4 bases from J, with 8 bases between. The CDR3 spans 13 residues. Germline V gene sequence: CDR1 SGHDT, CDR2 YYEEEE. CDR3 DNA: TGTGCCAGCAGCTTGTGGGGAGCCACTGAAGCTTTCTTT. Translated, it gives CASSLWGATEAFF.

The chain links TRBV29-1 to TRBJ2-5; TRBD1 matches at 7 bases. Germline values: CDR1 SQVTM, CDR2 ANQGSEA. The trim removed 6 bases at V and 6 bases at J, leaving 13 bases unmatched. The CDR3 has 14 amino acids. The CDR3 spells CSVGTDRAEKTQYF. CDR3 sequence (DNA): TGCAGCGTGGGTACCGACAGGGCGGAGAAGACCCAGTACTTC.

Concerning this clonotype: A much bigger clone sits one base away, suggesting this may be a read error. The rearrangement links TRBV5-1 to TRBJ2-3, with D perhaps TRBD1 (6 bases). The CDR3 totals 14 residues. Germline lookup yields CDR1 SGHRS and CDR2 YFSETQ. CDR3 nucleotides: TGTGCCAGCAGAACCCGAGGGGGTCCAGATACGCAGTATTTT. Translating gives CASRTRGGPDTQYF.

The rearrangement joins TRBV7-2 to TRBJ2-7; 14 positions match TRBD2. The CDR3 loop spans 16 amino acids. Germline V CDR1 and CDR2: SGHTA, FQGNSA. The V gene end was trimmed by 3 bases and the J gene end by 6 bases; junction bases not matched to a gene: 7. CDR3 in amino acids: CASSFQGLAGALEQYF. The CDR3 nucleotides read TGTGCCAGCAGCTTTCAGGGACTAGCGGGAGCTCTCGAGCAGTACTTC.

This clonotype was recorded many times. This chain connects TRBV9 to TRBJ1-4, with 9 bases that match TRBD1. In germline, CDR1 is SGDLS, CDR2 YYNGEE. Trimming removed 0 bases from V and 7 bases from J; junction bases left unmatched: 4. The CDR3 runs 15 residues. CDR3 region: CASSVVTGGLEKLFF. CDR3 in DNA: TGTGCCAGCAGCGTAGTGACAGGGGGACTTGAAAAACTGTTTTTT.

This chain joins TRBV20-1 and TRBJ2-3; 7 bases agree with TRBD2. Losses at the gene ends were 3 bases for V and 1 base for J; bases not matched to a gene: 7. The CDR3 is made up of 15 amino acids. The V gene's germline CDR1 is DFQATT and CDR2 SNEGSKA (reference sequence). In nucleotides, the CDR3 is TGCAGTGCTAGTCTTAGACTAGCTGGCACAGATACGCAGTATTTT. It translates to CSASLRLAGTDTQYF.

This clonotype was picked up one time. CDR3 in amino acids: CASSPPPTGLTEAFF. The CDR3 coding sequence is TGTGCCAGCAGCCCCCCGCCGACGGGACTCACTGAAGCTTTCTTT. The rearrangement uses TRBV7-2 and TRBJ1-1, with a tentative D call TRBD1 (5 bases). The length of the CDR3 is 15 residues. CDR1 and CDR2 from the germline V gene are SGHTA and FQGNSA. The germline V and J ends were trimmed by 5 bases and 4 bases, with 17 bases remaining between them. Using reference TRBV7-2 and TRBJ1-1 for the parts outside the CDR3, the full variable domain is GAGVSQSPSNKVTEKGKDVELRCDPISGHTALYWYRQSLGQGLEFLIYFQGNSAPDKSGLPSDRFSAERTGGSVSTLTIQRTQQEDSAVYLCASSPPPTGLTEAFFGQGTRLTVV.

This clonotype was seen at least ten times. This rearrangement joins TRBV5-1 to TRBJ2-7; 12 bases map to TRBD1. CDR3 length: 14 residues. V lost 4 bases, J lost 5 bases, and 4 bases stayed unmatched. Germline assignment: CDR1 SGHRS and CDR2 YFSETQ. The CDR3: CASSPGQGAHEQYF. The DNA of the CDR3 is TGCGCCAGCAGCCCGGGACAGGGGGCACACGAGCAGTACTTC.

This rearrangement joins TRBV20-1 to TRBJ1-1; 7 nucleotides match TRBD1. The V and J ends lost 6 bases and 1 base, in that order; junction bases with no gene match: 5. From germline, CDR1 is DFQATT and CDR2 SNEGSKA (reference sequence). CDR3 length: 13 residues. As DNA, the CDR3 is TGCAGTGCCTGTGACAGGGAGAACACTGAAGCTTTCTTT. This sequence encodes CSACDRENTEAFF.

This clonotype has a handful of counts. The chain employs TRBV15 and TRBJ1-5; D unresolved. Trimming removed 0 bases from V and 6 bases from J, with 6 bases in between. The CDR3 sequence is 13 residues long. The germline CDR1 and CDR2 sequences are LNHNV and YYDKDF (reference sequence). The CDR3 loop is CATSRDSGQPQHF. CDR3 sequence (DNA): TGTGCCACCAGCAGAGATAGCGGTCAGCCCCAGCATTTT.

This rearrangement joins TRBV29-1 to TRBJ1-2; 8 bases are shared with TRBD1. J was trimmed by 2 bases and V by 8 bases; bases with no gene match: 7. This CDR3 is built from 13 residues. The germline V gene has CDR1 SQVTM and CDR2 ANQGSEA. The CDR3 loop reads CSWDRLANYGYTF. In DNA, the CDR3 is TGCAGCTGGGACAGGCTGGCCAACTATGGCTACACCTTC.

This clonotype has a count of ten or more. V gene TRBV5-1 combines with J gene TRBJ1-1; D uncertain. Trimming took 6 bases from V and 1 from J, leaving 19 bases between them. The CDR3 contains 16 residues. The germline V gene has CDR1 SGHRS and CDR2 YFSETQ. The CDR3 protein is CASTLDLLQWNTEAFF. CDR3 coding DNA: TGCGCCAGCACCCTTGACCTGCTCCAGTGGAACACTGAAGCTTTCTTT.

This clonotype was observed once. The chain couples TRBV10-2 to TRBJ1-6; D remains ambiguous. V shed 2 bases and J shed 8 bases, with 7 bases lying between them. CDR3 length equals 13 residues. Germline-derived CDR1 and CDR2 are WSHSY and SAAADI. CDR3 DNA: TGCGCCAGCAGTGAGGACCCATATTCACCCCTCCACTTT. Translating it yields CASSEDPYSPLHF.

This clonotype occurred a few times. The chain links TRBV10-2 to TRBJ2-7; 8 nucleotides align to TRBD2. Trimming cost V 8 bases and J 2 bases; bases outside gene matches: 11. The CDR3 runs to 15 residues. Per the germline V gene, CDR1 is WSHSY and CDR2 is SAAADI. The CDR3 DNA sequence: TGCGCCAGCCTTCCAACGGAGCGGGGGACCTACGAGCAGTACTTC. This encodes CASLPTERGTYEQYF.

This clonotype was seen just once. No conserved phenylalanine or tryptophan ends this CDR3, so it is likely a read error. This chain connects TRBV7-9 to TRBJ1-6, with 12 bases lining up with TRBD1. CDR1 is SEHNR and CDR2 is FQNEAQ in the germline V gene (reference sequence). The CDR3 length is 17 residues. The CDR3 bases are TGCGCCAGTTCTCCGGGACAGGGGGCGAACTATAATTCACCCCTCCACTGT. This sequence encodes CASSPGQGANYNSPLHC.

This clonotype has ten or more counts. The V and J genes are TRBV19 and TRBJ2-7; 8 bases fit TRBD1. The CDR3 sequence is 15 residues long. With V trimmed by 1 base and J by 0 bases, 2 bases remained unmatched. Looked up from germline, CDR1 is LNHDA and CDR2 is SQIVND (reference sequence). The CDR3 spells CASSIAGTGSYEQYF. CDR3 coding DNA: TGTGCCAGTAGTATAGCCGGGACAGGCTCCTACGAGCAGTACTTC.

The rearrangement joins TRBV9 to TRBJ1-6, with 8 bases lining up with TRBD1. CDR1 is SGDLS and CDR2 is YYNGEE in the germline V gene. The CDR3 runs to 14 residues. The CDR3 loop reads CARSSDRAGSPLHF. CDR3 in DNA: TGTGCTAGATCCTCGGACAGGGCAGGTTCACCCCTCCACTTT.

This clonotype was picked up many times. CDR3 DNA sequence: TGTGCCAGCAGCTTAGTGCCAGGACAGGGGGCTGGAAACACCATATATTTT. Protein sequence: CASSLVPGQGAGNTIYF. The gene calls are TRBV7-8 and TRBJ1-3; 10 nucleotides agree with TRBD1. This CDR3 has 17 amino acids. The ends lost 1 base at V and 2 bases at J; junction bases unmatched: 5. CDR1 is SGHVS, CDR2 FQNEAQ, per germline.

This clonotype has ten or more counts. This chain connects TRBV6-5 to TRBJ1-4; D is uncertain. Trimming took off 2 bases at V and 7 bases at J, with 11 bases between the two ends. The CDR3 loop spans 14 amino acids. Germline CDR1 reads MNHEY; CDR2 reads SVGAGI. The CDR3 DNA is TGTGCCAGCAGTTACCAACCTATGGGTGAAAAACTGTTTTTT. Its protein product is CASSYQPMGEKLFF.

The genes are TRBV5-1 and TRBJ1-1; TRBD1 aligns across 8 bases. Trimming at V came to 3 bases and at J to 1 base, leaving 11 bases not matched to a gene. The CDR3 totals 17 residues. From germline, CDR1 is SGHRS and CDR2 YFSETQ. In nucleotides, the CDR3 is TGCGCCAGCAGCTGGACTGCAGGGGGCAGGCAGAACACTGAAGCTTTCTTT. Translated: CASSWTAGGRQNTEAFF.

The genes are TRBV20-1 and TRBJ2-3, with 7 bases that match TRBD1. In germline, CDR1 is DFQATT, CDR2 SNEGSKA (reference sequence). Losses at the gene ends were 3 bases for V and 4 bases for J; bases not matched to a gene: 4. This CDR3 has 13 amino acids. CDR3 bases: TGCAGTGCTAGGCAAACAGGGGCAGATACGCAGTATTTT. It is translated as CSARQTGADTQYF.